This T cell receptor (beta chain) stems from a study of STAT3 mutations in large granular lymphocyte leukemia. Study-level findings and limits: At least one immunodominant TCR beta clonotype appeared in every T-cell large granular lymphocyte leukemia patient. Differing intervals and regimens complicate linking therapy response to clone burden.

V dropped 2 bases and J dropped 1 base, with 9 bases sitting between them. The CDR3 spans 14 residues. Germline V gene lookup returns CDR1 SGDLS and CDR2 YYNGEE. Comment on this clone: Its antigen is currently unknown.

Data came from immunoSEQ multiplex PCR; TCRdb stores just in-frame clones and leaves some out. The sample holds 5,000 to 7,000 clones, about 50% seen once. The sample taken for sequencing was peripheral blood mononuclear cells. V usage is TRBV9 and J usage is TRBJ1-1; D gene unclear. This clonotype was sampled from a woman aged 70-85 years with T-cell large granular lymphocyte leukemia. Some clones in this sample may be carry-over from other donors' samples. The CDR3 region is CASSVGLGNTEAFF. The CDR3 DNA is TGTGCCAGCAGCGTGGGATTGGGGAACACTGAAGCTTTCTTT.